This T cell receptor (beta chain) is drawn from a study of blood T cell repertoires in COVID-19. In the study overall: The cDNA or gDNA used as material had been derived from T cells, B-cell-depleted T cells, or PBMCs.

Profiling relied on immunoSEQ multiplex PCR, and the TCRdb table lists in-frame clones only, not all of them. The table records about 52,000 clones, around 81% of them present only once. V trimming: 0 bases; J trimming: 1 base; junction bases outside the gene matches: 4. The CDR3 consists of 16 residues. The V gene's germline CDR1 is SGDLS and CDR2 YYNGEE. The sequencing input was peripheral blood. This rearrangement joins TRBV9 to TRBJ2-3; 8 positions match TRBD2. This clonotype was sampled from a man aged 70 or older with active COVID-19. This CDR3 reads CASSVGNSGGTDTQYF. The CDR3 DNA reads TGTGCCAGCAGCGTAGGTAATAGCGGGGGCACAGATACGCAGTATTTT.